Presented here are 18 T cell receptor beta chains from one specimen sequenced in a study of blood T cell repertoires in COVID-19. The repertoire was sequenced with immunoSEQ multiplex PCR; TCRdb's copy has only in-frame clones and lacks some. The sample gives approximately 170,000 clones, roughly four fifths of which show up once; approximately 8% is in the top ten. The sequenced material came from peripheral blood. Every receptor here comes from a woman aged 70-85 years with COVID-19, enrolled during active disease.

DNA of the CDR3: TGCGCCAGCAGTCTTGCCTCGCGGACTGAAGCTTTCTTT. It specifies CASSLASRTEAFF. The gene calls are TRBV4-3 and TRBJ1-1; no definite D call. Germline-derived CDR1 and CDR2 are LGHNA and YSLEER. CDR3 length equals 13 residues. Trimming removed 6 bases from V and 5 bases from J, with 13 bases in between.

This clone came up once. The CDR3 spells CASSFHGRGTDTQYF. The DNA of the CDR3 is TGTGCCAGCAGCTTTCACGGGAGGGGCACAGATACGCAGTATTTT. V usage is TRBV11-3 and J usage is TRBJ2-3, with 8 bases fitting TRBD2. The CDR3 covers 15 residues. Trimming at V came to 3 bases and at J to 1 base, leaving 3 bases not matched to a gene. From germline, CDR1 is SGHNT and CDR2 YENEEA.

This chain connects TRBV7-2 to TRBJ1-1; 8 bases are a match to TRBD1. This CDR3 spans 15 amino acids. CDR1 SGHTA and CDR2 FQGNSA come from the germline V gene. Losses at the gene ends were 5 bases for V and 1 base for J; bases not matched to a gene: 6. CDR3 amino acids: CASSLMGQANTEAFF. CDR3 coding DNA: TGTGCCAGCAGCCTGATGGGACAGGCGAACACTGAAGCTTTCTTT.

The chain uses TRBV6-6 and TRBJ1-5; TRBD1 agrees at 8 bases. The CDR3 sequence is 14 residues long. The germline V gene has CDR1 MNHNY and CDR2 SVGAGI (reference sequence). The V gene end was trimmed by 6 bases and the J gene end by 6 bases; junction bases not matched to a gene: 7. CDR3 amino acids: CASRVGQEVQPQHF. The CDR3 nucleotides are TGTGCCAGCAGGGTGGGACAGGAGGTTCAGCCCCAGCATTTT.

The chain carries TRBV28 and TRBJ2-1, with a tentative D call TRBD2 (5 bases). Deletions cut 5 bases from V and 8 bases from J, with 13 bases between. Germline V gene sequence: CDR1 MDHEN, CDR2 SYDVKM. The CDR3 has 13 residues. CDR3 nucleotide sequence: TGTGCCAGCAGTGAGGGCCGAACGGATGAGCAGTTCTTC. Its protein product is CASSEGRTDEQFF. The complete variable domain, with remaining parts taken from reference TRBV28 and TRBJ2-1, reads DVKVTQSSRYLVKRTGEKVFLECVQDMDHENMFWYRQDPGLGLRLIYFSYDVKMKEKGDIPEGYSVSREKKERFSLILESASTNQTSMYLCASSEGRTDEQFFGPGTRLTVL.

J is TRBJ1-3 and V is TRBV19, with D possibly TRBD1 on 5 matching bases. V was cut by 3 bases and J by 2 bases, with 11 bases left in between. CDR1 LNHDA and CDR2 SQIVND come from the germline V gene (reference sequence). The CDR3 is 15 residues long. CDR3 bases: TGTGCCAGTAGTATGCGGCAGGGCGCTGGAAACACCATATATTTT. Amino acids: CASSMRQGAGNTIYF.

The rearrangement uses TRBV9 and TRBJ2-4, with TRBD2 matching 10 bases. Trimming took 0 bases from V and 1 from J; bases not matched to a gene: 7. Germline CDR1 reads SGDLS; CDR2 reads YYNGEE. The CDR3 covers 18 residues. DNA for the CDR3: TGTGCCAGCAGCGTAGTCCTAGCGGGAGAGTCGGCCAAAAACATTCAGTACTTC. Protein product: CASSVVLAGESAKNIQYF.

The chain joins TRBV9 to TRBJ2-3; D not resolved. The CDR3 consists of 16 residues. Looked up from germline, CDR1 is SGDLS and CDR2 is YYNGEE. V was pared by 0 bases and J by 0 bases, with 11 bases between. Here the CDR3 DNA reads TGTGCCAGCAGCGTAGATGGAGTCGCTAGCACAGATACGCAGTATTTT. Residues: CASSVDGVASTDTQYF.

The CDR3 DNA sequence: TGCGCCAGCAGCTTGATCACTAGCACAGATACGCAGTATTTT. Its translation: CASSLITSTDTQYF. The gene calls are TRBV5-1 and TRBJ2-3; D unclear. The CDR3 sequence is 14 residues long. With 1 base removed from V and 0 bases from J, the gap between germline ends came to 6 bases. Per the germline V gene, CDR1 is SGHRS and CDR2 is YFSETQ.

A single count supports this clone. The rearrangement links TRBV27 to TRBJ1-5; 7 bases fit TRBD1. Germline-derived CDR1 and CDR2 are MNHEY and SMNVEV (reference sequence). V lost 3 bases to trimming and J lost 6 bases; unmatched junction nucleotides: 8. The CDR3 is made up of 15 amino acids. The CDR3 sequence: CASSLGRQGGQPQHF. The CDR3 nucleotides read TGTGCCAGCAGTTTGGGGAGACAGGGAGGTCAGCCCCAGCATTTT.

Ten or more counts support this clone. The chain couples TRBV19 to TRBJ2-3; D possibly corresponds to TRBD1 (5 bases). This CDR3 is 15 amino acids long. Germline V gene sequence: CDR1 LNHDA, CDR2 SQIVND (reference sequence). V lost 3 bases and J 1 base, leaving 11 bases between the germline ends. The CDR3 protein is CASSMRRGGTDTQYF. CDR3 DNA sequence: TGTGCCAGTAGTATGAGAAGGGGCGGCACAGATACGCAGTATTTT. The complete variable domain, with remaining parts taken from reference TRBV19 and TRBJ2-3, reads DGGITQSPKYLFRKEGQNVTLSCEQNLNHDAMYWYRQDPGQGLRLIYYSQIVNDFQKGDIAEGYSVSREKKESFPLTVTSAQKNPTAFYLCASSMRRGGTDTQYFGPGTRLTVL.

The genes are TRBV7-9 and TRBJ2-1; 8 nucleotides align to TRBD2. Germline assignment: CDR1 SEHNR and CDR2 FQNEAQ (reference sequence). The CDR3 runs 14 residues. J gave up 7 bases and V 3 bases, and 5 bases lay outside the gene matches. DNA for the CDR3: TGTGCCAGCAGCTTTTCCGGGAGGGGGAATGAGCAGTTCTTC. Translated, it gives CASSFSGRGNEQFF.

The rearrangement joins TRBV6-1 to TRBJ2-5, with a possible D match to TRBD2 (6 bases). Between the trimmed V and J ends, which lost 2 bases and 2 bases, there was a span of 18 bases. This CDR3 has 17 amino acids. CDR1 and CDR2 from the germline V gene are MNHNS and SASEGT. In nucleotides, the CDR3 is TGTGCCAGCAGTGAACGGGGTGGCAGACTAGGGCAAGAGACCCAGTACTTC. Its protein product is CASSERGGRLGQETQYF.

The chain joins TRBV29-1 to TRBJ1-2; D is uncertain. The CDR3 extends over 12 amino acids. Trimming took 6 bases from V and 6 from J, leaving 14 bases between them. The germline gives CDR1 SQVTM, CDR2 ANQGSEA. CDR3 region: CSVSTGSHGYTF. The CDR3, as DNA: TGCAGCGTCTCAACCGGGTCGCATGGCTACACCTTC.

The rearrangement uses TRBV7-2 and TRBJ2-3; 11 bases fit TRBD2. With V trimmed by 1 base and J by 4 bases, 4 bases remained unmatched. The CDR3 runs 16 residues. Germline V gene sequence: CDR1 SGHTA, CDR2 FQGNSA. The CDR3 spells CASSLGLAGHSDTQYF. The DNA of the CDR3 is TGTGCCAGCAGCTTAGGACTAGCGGGACATTCAGATACGCAGTATTTT. Full variable domain (rest looked up from reference TRBV7-2 and TRBJ2-3): GAGVSQSPSNKVTEKGKDVELRCDPISGHTALYWYRQSLGQGLEFLIYFQGNSAPDKSGLPSDRFSAERTGGSVSTLTIQRTQQEDSAVYLCASSLGLAGHSDTQYFGPGTRLTVL.

The chain employs TRBV11-2 and TRBJ2-1; D call uncertain. Germline V gene lookup returns CDR1 SGHAT and CDR2 FQNNGV. This CDR3 comprises 14 residues. The germline V and J ends were trimmed by 5 bases and 5 bases, with 13 bases remaining between them. Here the CDR3 DNA reads TGTGCCAGCAGCCCCGACTCGCGTGACAATGAGCAGTTCTTC. Residues: CASSPDSRDNEQFF.

The chain's CDR3 is CASSQTLTGRSTEAFF. The CDR3 nucleotides are TGTGCCAGCAGCCAGACCCTGACAGGAAGGAGCACTGAAGCTTTCTTT. The V and J genes are TRBV7-8 and TRBJ1-1; D possibly corresponds to TRBD1 (6 bases). The CDR3 extends over 16 amino acids. CDR1 is SGHVS, CDR2 FQNEAQ, per germline. V lost 5 bases and J 4 bases, leaving 20 bases between the germline ends.

The chain carries TRBV2 and TRBJ2-1; 8 bases are shared with TRBD2. The CDR3 contains 14 residues. The V gene's germline CDR1 is SNHLY and CDR2 FYNNEI. J gave up 7 bases and V 7 bases, and 9 bases lay outside the gene matches. CDR3 sequence: CASKEREGQNEQFF. The CDR3, as DNA: TGTGCCAGCAAGGAACGGGAGGGCCAAAATGAGCAGTTCTTC.